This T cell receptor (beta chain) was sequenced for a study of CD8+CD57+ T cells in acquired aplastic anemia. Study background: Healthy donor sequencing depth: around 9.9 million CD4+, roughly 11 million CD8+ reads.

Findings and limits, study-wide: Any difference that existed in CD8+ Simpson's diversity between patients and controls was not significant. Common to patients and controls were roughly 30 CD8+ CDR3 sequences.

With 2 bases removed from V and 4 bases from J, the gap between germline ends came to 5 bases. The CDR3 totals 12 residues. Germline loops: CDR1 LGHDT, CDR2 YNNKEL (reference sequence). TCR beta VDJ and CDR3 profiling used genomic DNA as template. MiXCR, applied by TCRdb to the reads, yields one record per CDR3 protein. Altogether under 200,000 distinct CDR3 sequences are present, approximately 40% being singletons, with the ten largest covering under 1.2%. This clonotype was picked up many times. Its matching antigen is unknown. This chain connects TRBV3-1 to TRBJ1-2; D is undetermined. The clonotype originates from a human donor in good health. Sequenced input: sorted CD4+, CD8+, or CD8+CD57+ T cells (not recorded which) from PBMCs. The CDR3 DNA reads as TGTGCCAGCAGCCAACAGAGCTATGGCTACACCTTC. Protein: CASSQQSYGYTF.